The rows below give T cell receptor beta chains drawn from one sample of a study of T cells in Graves' hyperthyroidism and ophthalmopathy. TCRdb analysed the multiplex PCR reads with MiXCR anew, one entry per CDR3 protein. The data show approximately 620,000 distinct CDR3 sequences, 16% seen once. The sample comprised blood. These receptors came from a woman aged 40 to 50 with Graves' ophthalmopathy. Both conserved end residues are part of each CDR3. Fields, in order: clone size, V gene, D gene, J gene, CDR3 DNA, CDR3 protein. The D gene is left open where the match is weak. Clone size is not always given. Where it is, it says once, few, many or a class for expanded clones.

many	TRBV20-1	TRBD2	TRBJ2-1	TGCAGTGCTTCGCGGGGGACTAGCGGGAATGAGCAGTTCTTC	CSASRGTSGNEQFF
-	TRBV2	-	TRBJ1-4	TGTGCCAGCAGTCTTACCGGGCTCCCGCTGGGAAAACTGTTTTTT	CASSLTGLPLGKLFF
many	TRBV6-1	TRBD2	TRBJ2-1	TGTGCCAGCAGTGTCCTTAGCGGGGGGGGTTACAATGAGCAGTTCTTC	CASSVLSGGGYNEQFF
-	TRBV11-2	-	TRBJ2-2	TGTGCCAGCATCTTGTTGGGGGCTGGTACCGGGGAGCTGTTTTTT	CASILLGAGTGELFF
many	TRBV30	-	TRBJ1-5	TGTGCCTGGAGTGACAGAGGACTGACGAATCAGCCCCAGCATTTT	CAWSDRGLTNQPQHF
many	TRBV20-1	-	TRBJ1-5	TGCAGTGCCTCGACAGTAAGTAGCAATCAGCCCCAGCATTTT	CSASTVSSNQPQHF
many	TRBV18	-	TRBJ2-1	TGTGCCAGCGCCGCCCAATTAGCACCTGAGCAGTTCTTC	CASAAQLAPEQFF
few	TRBV28	-	TRBJ1-5	TGTGCCAGCAGTTTTAGGCAGCATTTCAATCAGCCCCAGCATTTT	CASSFRQHFNQPQHF
many	TRBV2	-	TRBJ2-5	TGTGCCAGCAGTCGGGGCTTAAAAGAGACCCAGTACTTC	CASSRGLKETQYF
many	TRBV20-1	TRBD2	TRBJ2-1	TGCAGTGCTAGAGAGCGGGGGGGCTCCCAGCGTTACAATGAGCAGTTCTTC	CSARERGGSQRYNEQFF
many	TRBV20-1	-	TRBJ1-1	TGCAGTGCTATTACTGACGGGAACACTGAAGCTTTCTTT	CSAITDGNTEAFF
-	TRBV28	TRBD1	TRBJ1-1	TGTGCCAGCAGACACCCCGACAGGGATGTAGCTTTCTTT	CASRHPDRDVAFF
many	TRBV2	TRBD1	TRBJ1-1	TGTGCCAGCAGTAGGGACAGGGATAGACCTGAAGCTTTCTTT	CASSRDRDRPEAFF
few	TRBV5-6	-	TRBJ2-2	TGTGCCAACAGCCCCGGTAGGCTGAACACCGGGGAGCTGTTTTTT	CANSPGRLNTGELFF
-	TRBV7-2	-	TRBJ1-5	TGTGCCAGCAGCTCCTCGGGCAGGGGCAATCAGCCCCAGCATTTT	CASSSSGRGNQPQHF
few	TRBV12-3/TRBV12-4	-	TRBJ2-3	TGTGCCAGCAGTTCTCCGGCGGGGAGCACAGATACGCAGTATTTT	CASSSPAGSTDTQYF
many	TRBV6-1	-	TRBJ1-1	TGTGCCAGCACTTTGGGGGGAAGCCCTGAAGCTTTCTTT	CASTLGGSPEAFF
-	TRBV4-1	TRBD1	TRBJ1-5	TGCGCCAGCAGCCAAGAAGCTGTACAGGGGCTTCAGCCCCAGCATTTT	CASSQEAVQGLQPQHF
many	TRBV7-3	TRBD1	TRBJ2-1	TGTGCCAGCAGCTCCTACAGGGGCGCAGGACATGAGCAGTTCTTC	CASSSYRGAGHEQFF
-	TRBV19	-	TRBJ2-5	TGTGCCAGTAGTATTAAGGGGAACGCGTTGGGGGAGACCCAGTACTTC	CASSIKGNALGETQYF
many	TRBV20-1	TRBD2	TRBJ2-1	TGCAGTGCTGGGGGACTAGCGGGAGAACTCTACAATGAGCAGTTCTTC	CSAGGLAGELYNEQFF
-	TRBV6-1	TRBD1	TRBJ1-4	TGTGCCAGCAGCCTCGGGACAGGAGGAAAGGCAACTAATGAAAAACTGTTTTTT	CASSLGTGGKATNEKLFF